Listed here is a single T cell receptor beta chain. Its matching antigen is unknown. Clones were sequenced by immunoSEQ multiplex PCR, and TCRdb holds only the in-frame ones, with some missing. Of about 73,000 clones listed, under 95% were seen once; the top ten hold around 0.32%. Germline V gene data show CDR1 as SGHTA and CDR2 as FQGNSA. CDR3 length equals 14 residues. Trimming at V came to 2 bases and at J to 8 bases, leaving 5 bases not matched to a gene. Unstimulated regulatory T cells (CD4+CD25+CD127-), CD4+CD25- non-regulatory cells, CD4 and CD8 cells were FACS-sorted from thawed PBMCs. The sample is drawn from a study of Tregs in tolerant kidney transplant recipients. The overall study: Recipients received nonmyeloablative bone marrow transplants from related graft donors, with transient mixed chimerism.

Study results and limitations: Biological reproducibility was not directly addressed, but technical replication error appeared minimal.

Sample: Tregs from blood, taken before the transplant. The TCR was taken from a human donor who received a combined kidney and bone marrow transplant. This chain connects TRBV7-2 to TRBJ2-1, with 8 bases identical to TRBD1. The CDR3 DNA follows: TGTGCCAGCAGCTTAAAACAGGGGGATGATGAGCAGTTCTTC. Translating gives CASSLKQGDDEQFF.